These T cell receptor beta chains were read from a single sample in a study of T cells in Graves' hyperthyroidism and ophthalmopathy. One entry per CDR3 protein results from TCRdb running MiXCR on the multiplex PCR reads. The sample gives about 50,000 distinct CDR3 sequences, approximately 50% of which show up once; roughly 12% is in the top ten. Specimen: blood. The receptors derive from a woman in her 30s with Graves' ophthalmopathy. Both conserved end residues are part of each CDR3. Fields, in order: V gene, clone size, D gene, J gene, CDR3 protein. The D gene is left open where the match is weak. Clone size, where shown, is once, few, many, or a class for clones that have expanded.

v_call: TRBV3-1; clone_size: many; d_call: -; j_call: TRBJ2-2; cdr3_aa: CASSQANTGELFF
v_call: TRBV2; clone_size: many; d_call: -; j_call: TRBJ1-3; cdr3_aa: CASSDGQAGNTIYF
v_call: TRBV3-1; clone_size: once; d_call: -; j_call: TRBJ2-1; cdr3_aa: CASSQVGSEQFF
v_call: TRBV11-1; clone_size: many; d_call: -; j_call: TRBJ2-7; cdr3_aa: CASSSGLAPSVYEQYF
v_call: TRBV20-1; clone_size: many; d_call: TRBD1; j_call: TRBJ1-1; cdr3_aa: CSARDRTGGFEAFF
v_call: TRBV2; clone_size: many; d_call: TRBD1; j_call: TRBJ1-1; cdr3_aa: CASSPPGQGGTEAFF
v_call: TRBV10-1; clone_size: many; d_call: -; j_call: TRBJ2-5; cdr3_aa: CASSKFAGNQETQYF
v_call: TRBV9; clone_size: -; d_call: TRBD2; j_call: TRBJ2-3; cdr3_aa: CASSLAGEADTQYF
v_call: TRBV5-1; clone_size: -; d_call: TRBD1; j_call: TRBJ1-1; cdr3_aa: CVSSKDRGIPFF
v_call: TRBV20-1; clone_size: -; d_call: TRBD2; j_call: TRBJ2-7; cdr3_aa: CSAAHSGQEQYF
v_call: TRBV24-1; clone_size: -; d_call: TRBD1; j_call: TRBJ1-2; cdr3_aa: CATSDLTGGDSYGYTF
v_call: TRBV12-3/TRBV12-4; clone_size: -; d_call: -; j_call: TRBJ2-7; cdr3_aa: CASSLGPRQYF
v_call: TRBV15; clone_size: -; d_call: -; j_call: TRBJ2-6; cdr3_aa: CATSREFGVRDLTF
v_call: TRBV10-3; clone_size: -; d_call: -; j_call: TRBJ1-3; cdr3_aa: CAISARAGNTIYF
v_call: TRBV7-9; clone_size: many; d_call: -; j_call: TRBJ1-3; cdr3_aa: CASSPDSRSGNTIYF
v_call: TRBV6-1; clone_size: -; d_call: TRBD1; j_call: TRBJ1-5; cdr3_aa: CASSEPTGTADQPQHF
v_call: TRBV7-3; clone_size: -; d_call: -; j_call: TRBJ2-2; cdr3_aa: CASSLRPGEGGELFF
v_call: TRBV20-1; clone_size: -; d_call: TRBD2; j_call: TRBJ2-7; cdr3_aa: CSARLGGRDYEQYF
v_call: TRBV30; clone_size: -; d_call: TRBD2; j_call: TRBJ2-7; cdr3_aa: CAWSVFGLAGTEQYF
v_call: TRBV9; clone_size: -; d_call: TRBD2; j_call: TRBJ2-7; cdr3_aa: CASSVGGSGATYEQYF
v_call: TRBV5-1; clone_size: -; d_call: -; j_call: TRBJ1-4; cdr3_aa: CASSEGQGPEKLFF
v_call: TRBV19; clone_size: -; d_call: TRBD2; j_call: TRBJ2-7; cdr3_aa: CASLGTSIYEQYF
v_call: TRBV19; clone_size: many; d_call: -; j_call: TRBJ2-1; cdr3_aa: CASSIGLSSYNEQFF
v_call: TRBV5-5; clone_size: many; d_call: -; j_call: TRBJ1-4; cdr3_aa: CASRAGGVNEKLFF
v_call: TRBV15; clone_size: once; d_call: -; j_call: TRBJ2-7; cdr3_aa: CATSRHLDEAYEQYF
v_call: TRBV25-1; clone_size: -; d_call: -; j_call: TRBJ2-1; cdr3_aa: CAGSGIGGKYNEQFF
v_call: TRBV6-1; clone_size: many; d_call: TRBD2; j_call: TRBJ2-3; cdr3_aa: CASAGTSGSSTQYF
v_call: TRBV7-9; clone_size: many; d_call: TRBD2; j_call: TRBJ2-5; cdr3_aa: CASSLGTSGSETQYF
v_call: TRBV10-3; clone_size: once; d_call: TRBD1; j_call: TRBJ2-1; cdr3_aa: CAIRTGVNEQFF
v_call: TRBV12-3/TRBV12-4; clone_size: -; d_call: -; j_call: TRBJ2-6; cdr3_aa: CASSLSPTF
v_call: TRBV6-5; clone_size: many; d_call: -; j_call: TRBJ2-5; cdr3_aa: CASRAGAERETQYF
v_call: TRBV20-1; clone_size: many; d_call: -; j_call: TRBJ1-2; cdr3_aa: CSASSRHLNYGYTF
v_call: TRBV7-2; clone_size: many; d_call: -; j_call: TRBJ2-7; cdr3_aa: CASSLVGGWLEVPQSYEQYF
v_call: TRBV7-9; clone_size: -; d_call: -; j_call: TRBJ2-2; cdr3_aa: CASSLVAALGELFF
v_call: TRBV5-6; clone_size: many; d_call: TRBD1; j_call: TRBJ1-2; cdr3_aa: CASSFFRGREHGYTF
v_call: TRBV5-1; clone_size: many; d_call: TRBD1; j_call: TRBJ2-2; cdr3_aa: CASSLIERGLARELFF
v_call: TRBV20-1; clone_size: -; d_call: TRBD2; j_call: TRBJ2-3; cdr3_aa: CSASGTSGASTDTQYF
v_call: TRBV20-1; clone_size: many; d_call: TRBD1; j_call: TRBJ2-7; cdr3_aa: CSARDRGPVQYF
v_call: TRBV6-1; clone_size: many; d_call: -; j_call: TRBJ1-4; cdr3_aa: CASTPQGATNEKLFF
v_call: TRBV19; clone_size: -; d_call: -; j_call: TRBJ2-1; cdr3_aa: CASSRPNEQFF